A selection of T cell receptor beta chains follows, all from one sample in a study of T-cell reconstitution after alpha-beta-depleted transplantation in children. TCRdb reprocessed the PCR reads with MiXCR, giving one entry per CDR3 protein. The repertoire holds under 140,000 distinct CDR3 sequences, 9% to 12% seen once, with around 8.5% in the top ten. Here the sequenced sample was PBMCs from the stem cell graft donor, taken from the stem cell graft. These TCRs come from a human donor who donated a stem cell graft to a child with acute lymphoblastic leukemia. CDR3s include the opening cysteine and the closing phenylalanine or tryptophan. Fields, in order: CDR3 protein, CDR3 DNA, V gene, clone size, D gene, J gene. The D gene is left open where the match is weak. Some rows have no size entry. The others give once, few or many, or a class for an expanded clone.

CASSSGTIAYNEQFF	TGTGCCAGCAGCTCCGGGACTATAGCATACAATGAGCAGTTCTTC	TRBV28	many	TRBD2	TRBJ2-1
CASSQSAEVAGELFF	TGCGCCAGCAGTCAATCTGCAGAGGTCGCCGGGGAGCTGTTTTTT	TRBV23-1	NA	NA	TRBJ2-2
CASSLGGADGETQYF	TGTGCCAGCAGCTTAGGGGGCGCGGACGGTGAGACCCAGTACTTC	TRBV7-9	many	NA	TRBJ2-5
CASSQERTSGRGTDTQYF	TGCGCCAGCAGCCAAGAAAGGACTAGCGGGAGGGGCACAGATACGCAGTATTTT	TRBV4-1	many	TRBD2	TRBJ2-3
CATTGDRNYNEQFF	TGTGCCACCACTGGGGACAGGAACTACAATGAGCAGTTCTTC	TRBV25-1	many	TRBD1	TRBJ2-1
CASSEAADSGNTIYF	TGTGCCAGCAGTGAAGCAGCCGACTCTGGAAACACCATATATTTT	TRBV6-1	many	NA	TRBJ1-3
CASSSRGREWSGQETQYF	TGTGCCAGCAGCTCCCGGGGGCGGGAGTGGAGCGGCCAAGAGACCCAGTACTTC	TRBV11-2	many	NA	TRBJ2-5
CASRGVRAGGSYNEQFF	TGTGCCAGCAGGGGAGTGAGAGCGGGAGGCTCCTACAATGAGCAGTTCTTC	TRBV12-3/TRBV12-4	many	TRBD2	TRBJ2-1
CASSVGMFEETQYF	TGTGCCAGCAGCGTAGGAATGTTCGAGGAGACCCAGTACTTC	TRBV9	many	NA	TRBJ2-5
CASIPSRGEQFF	TGTGCCAGCATCCCGTCCAGGGGCGAGCAGTTCTTC	TRBV2	many	NA	TRBJ2-1
CASSLGSRVSYEQYF	TGTGCCAGCAGTTTAGGGTCCAGGGTTTCCTACGAGCAGTACTTC	TRBV12-3/TRBV12-4	many	NA	TRBJ2-7
CASSLGTRSGELFF	TGTGCCAGCAGCTTGGGGACTCGCTCCGGGGAGCTGTTTTTT	TRBV5-6	many	NA	TRBJ2-2
CASSDEETQYF	TGTGCCAGCAGTGATGAGGAGACCCAGTACTTC	TRBV2	many	NA	TRBJ2-5
CASSQRDRGLGNYGYTF	TGCGCCAGCAGCCAACGGGACAGGGGGTTAGGTAACTATGGCTACACCTTC	TRBV5-1	many	TRBD1	TRBJ1-2
CASSPRGSKLFF	TGTGCCAGCAGCCCGAGGGGGTCTAAACTGTTTTTT	TRBV6-1	many	NA	TRBJ1-4
CAISEEGPFLFF	TGTGCCATCAGTGAAGAGGGTCCCTTTCTGTTCTTC	TRBV10-3	many	NA	TRBJ2-1
CASSYQGLAGSAQYF	TGTGCCAGCAGTTACCAGGGACTAGCGGGTTCGGCCCAGTACTTC	TRBV6-2/TRBV6-3	many	TRBD2	TRBJ2-5